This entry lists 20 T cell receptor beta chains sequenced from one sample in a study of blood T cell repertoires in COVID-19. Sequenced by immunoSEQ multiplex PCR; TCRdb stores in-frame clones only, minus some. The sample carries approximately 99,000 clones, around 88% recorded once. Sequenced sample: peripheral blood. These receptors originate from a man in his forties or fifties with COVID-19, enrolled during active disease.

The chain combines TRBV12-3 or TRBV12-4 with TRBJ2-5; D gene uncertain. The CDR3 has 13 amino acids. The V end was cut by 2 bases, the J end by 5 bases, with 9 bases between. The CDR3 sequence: CASSLFSRETQYF. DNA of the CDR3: TGTGCCAGCAGTTTATTTAGCCGGGAGACCCAGTACTTC.

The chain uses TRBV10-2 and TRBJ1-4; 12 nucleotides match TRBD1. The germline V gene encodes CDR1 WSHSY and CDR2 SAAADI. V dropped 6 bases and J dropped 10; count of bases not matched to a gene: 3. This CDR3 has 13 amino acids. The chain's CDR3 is CASRGQGAVKLFF. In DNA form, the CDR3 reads TGCGCCAGCAGGGGACAGGGGGCCGTAAAACTGTTTTTT.

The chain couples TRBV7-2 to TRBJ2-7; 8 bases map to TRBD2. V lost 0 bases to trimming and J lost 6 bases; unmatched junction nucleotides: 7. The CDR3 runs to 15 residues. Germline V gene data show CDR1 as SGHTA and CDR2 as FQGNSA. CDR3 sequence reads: CASSLAIGAGGEQYF. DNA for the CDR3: TGTGCCAGCAGCTTAGCGATTGGGGCGGGGGGCGAGCAGTACTTC.

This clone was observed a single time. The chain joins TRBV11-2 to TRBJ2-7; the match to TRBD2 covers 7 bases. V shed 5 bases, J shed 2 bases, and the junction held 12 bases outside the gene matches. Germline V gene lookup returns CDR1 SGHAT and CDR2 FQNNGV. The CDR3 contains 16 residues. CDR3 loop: CASSQKPGLLTYEQYF. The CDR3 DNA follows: TGTGCCAGCAGCCAAAAACCGGGACTACTCACCTACGAGCAGTACTTC. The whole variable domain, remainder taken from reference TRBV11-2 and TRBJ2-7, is EAGVAQSPRYKIIEKRQSVAFWCNPISGHATLYWYQQILGQGPKLLIQFQNNGVVDDSQLPKDRFSAERLKGVDSTLKIQPAKLEDSAVYLCASSQKPGLLTYEQYFGPGTRLTVT.

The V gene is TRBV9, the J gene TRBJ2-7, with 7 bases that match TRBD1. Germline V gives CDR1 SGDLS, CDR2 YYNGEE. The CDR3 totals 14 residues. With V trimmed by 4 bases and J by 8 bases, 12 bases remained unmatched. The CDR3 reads CASSPEGQGEKQYF. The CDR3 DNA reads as TGTGCCAGCAGCCCCGAGGGTCAGGGGGAAAAGCAGTACTTC.

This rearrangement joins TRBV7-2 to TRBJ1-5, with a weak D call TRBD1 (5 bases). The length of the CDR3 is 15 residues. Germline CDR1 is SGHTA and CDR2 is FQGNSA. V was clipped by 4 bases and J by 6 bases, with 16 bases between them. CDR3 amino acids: CASSSGGVTGQPQHF. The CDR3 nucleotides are TGTGCCAGCAGCTCCGGGGGGGTGACGGGTCAGCCCCAGCATTTT.

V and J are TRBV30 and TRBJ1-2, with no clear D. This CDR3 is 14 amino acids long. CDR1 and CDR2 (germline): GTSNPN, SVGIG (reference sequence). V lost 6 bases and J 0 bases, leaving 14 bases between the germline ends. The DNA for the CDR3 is TGTGCCTGCAAACAAAGTGGAGCTAACTATGGCTACACCTTC. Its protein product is CACKQSGANYGYTF.

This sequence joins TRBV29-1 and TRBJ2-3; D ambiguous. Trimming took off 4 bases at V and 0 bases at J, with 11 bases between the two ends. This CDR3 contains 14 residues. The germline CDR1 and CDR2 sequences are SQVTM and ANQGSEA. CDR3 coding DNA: TGCAGCGTTGTAGACTGGCCCAGCACAGATACGCAGTATTTT. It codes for CSVVDWPSTDTQYF.

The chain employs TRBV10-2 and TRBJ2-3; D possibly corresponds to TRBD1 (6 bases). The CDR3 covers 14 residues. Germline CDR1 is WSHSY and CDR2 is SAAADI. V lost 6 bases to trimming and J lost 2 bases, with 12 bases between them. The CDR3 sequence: CASRPQGTTDTQYF. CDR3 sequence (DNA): TGCGCCAGCAGGCCGCAGGGGACCACAGATACGCAGTATTTT.

Here the CDR3 DNA reads TGCAGTGCTAGTATGGGGGCGCGGTTGTATGGCTACACCTTC. Protein: CSASMGARLYGYTF. The chain recombines TRBV20-1 with TRBJ1-2; maybe TRBD1 (6 bases). There are 14 residues in the CDR3. The ends were cut back, 3 bases at V and 5 bases at J, with 16 bases in the middle. CDR1 is DFQATT and CDR2 is SNEGSKA in the germline V gene (reference sequence).

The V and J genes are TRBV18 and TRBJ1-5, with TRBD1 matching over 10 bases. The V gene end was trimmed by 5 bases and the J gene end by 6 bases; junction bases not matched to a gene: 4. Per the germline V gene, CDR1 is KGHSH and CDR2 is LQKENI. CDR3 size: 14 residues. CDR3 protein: CASSAGQGSQPQHF. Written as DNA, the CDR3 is TGTGCCAGCTCAGCGGGACAGGGGAGTCAGCCCCAGCATTTT.

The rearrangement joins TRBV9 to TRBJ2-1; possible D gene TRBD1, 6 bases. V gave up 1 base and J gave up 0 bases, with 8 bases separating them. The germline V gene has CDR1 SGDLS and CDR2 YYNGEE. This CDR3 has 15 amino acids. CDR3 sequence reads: CASSVQGNSYNEQFF. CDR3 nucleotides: TGTGCCAGCAGCGTACAGGGGAACTCCTACAATGAGCAGTTCTTC.

CDR3 sequence reads: CASSQSNNSPLHF. The CDR3 nucleotides read TGCGCCAGCAGCCAATCCAATAATTCACCCCTCCACTTT. This chain links TRBV4-3 with TRBJ1-6; D remains ambiguous. Trimming cost V 2 bases and J 5 bases, with 4 bases left between them. Germline values: CDR1 LGHNA, CDR2 YSLEER. This CDR3 has 13 residues.

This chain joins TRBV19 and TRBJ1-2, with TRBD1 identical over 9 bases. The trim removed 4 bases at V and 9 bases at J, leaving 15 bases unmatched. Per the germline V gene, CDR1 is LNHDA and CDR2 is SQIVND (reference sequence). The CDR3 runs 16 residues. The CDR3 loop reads CASSKRTGAYFQSYTF. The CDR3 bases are TGTGCCAGTAGTAAAAGGACAGGGGCGTACTTCCAAAGCTACACCTTC.

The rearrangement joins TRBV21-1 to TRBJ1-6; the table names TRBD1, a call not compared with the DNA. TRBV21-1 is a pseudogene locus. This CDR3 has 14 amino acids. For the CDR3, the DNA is TGTGCCAGCCACAGGGGATGGGGGAATTCACCCCTCCACTTT. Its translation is CASHRGWGNSPLHF.

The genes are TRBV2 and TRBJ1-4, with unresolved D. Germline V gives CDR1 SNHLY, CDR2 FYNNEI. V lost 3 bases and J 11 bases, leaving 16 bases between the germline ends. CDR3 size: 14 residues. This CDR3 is CASSDRFGNGKLFF. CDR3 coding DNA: TGTGCCAGCAGTGACAGGTTCGGGAATGGGAAACTGTTTTTT.

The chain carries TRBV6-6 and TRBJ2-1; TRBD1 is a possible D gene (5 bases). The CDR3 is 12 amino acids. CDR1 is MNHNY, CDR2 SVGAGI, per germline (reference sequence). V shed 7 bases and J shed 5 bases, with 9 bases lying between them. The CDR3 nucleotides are TGTGCCAGCACTACAGGTAACAATGAGCAGTTCTTC. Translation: CASTTGNNEQFF.

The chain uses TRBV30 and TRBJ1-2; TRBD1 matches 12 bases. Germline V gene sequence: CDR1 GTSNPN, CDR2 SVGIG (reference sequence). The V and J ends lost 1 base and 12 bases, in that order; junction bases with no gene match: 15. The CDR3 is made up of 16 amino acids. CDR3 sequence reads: CAWSAIRFRDRGLNTF. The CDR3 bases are TGTGCCTGGAGTGCAATACGATTCCGGGACAGGGGGCTAAACACCTTC.

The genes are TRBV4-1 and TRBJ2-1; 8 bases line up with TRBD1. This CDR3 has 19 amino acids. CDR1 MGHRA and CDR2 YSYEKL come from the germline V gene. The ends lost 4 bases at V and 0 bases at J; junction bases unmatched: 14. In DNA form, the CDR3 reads TGCGCCAGCAGCCTACAAAGGACAGGGACCCAACTCTCCTACAATGAGCAGTTCTTC. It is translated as CASSLQRTGTQLSYNEQFF.

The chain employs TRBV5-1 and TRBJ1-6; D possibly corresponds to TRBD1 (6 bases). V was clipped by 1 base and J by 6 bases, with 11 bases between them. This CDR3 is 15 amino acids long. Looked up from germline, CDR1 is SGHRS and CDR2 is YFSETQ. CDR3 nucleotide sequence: TGCGCCAGCAGCTTGATAGGGGGAAGTAATTCACCCCTCCACTTT. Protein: CASSLIGGSNSPLHF.